The 18 T cell receptor beta chains given below trace back to one sample, sequenced in a study of blood T cell repertoires in COVID-19. Sequencing used immunoSEQ multiplex PCR; TCRdb keeps in-frame clones, though not all of them. The sample holds 80,000 to 100,000 clones, 91% seen once. Sequencing was performed on peripheral blood. The receptors here all came from a human donor with active COVID-19. The donor label of this sample is uncertain.

J is TRBJ2-1 and V is TRBV6-2 or TRBV6-3, with 8 bases matching TRBD2. The CDR3 is 14 amino acids. J gave up 5 bases and V 4 bases, and 4 bases lay outside the gene matches. Germline CDR1 MNHEY, CDR2 SVGEGT. The CDR3 sequence: CASSSGTRNNEQFF. The CDR3 DNA follows: TGTGCCAGCAGTTCCGGGACTAGGAACAATGAGCAGTTCTTC.

The DNA for the CDR3 is TGTGCCATCAGTCGAGAAGACACTGAAGCTTTCTTT. It translates to CAISREDTEAFF. J is TRBJ1-1 and V is TRBV10-3, with unresolved D. Trimming removed 5 bases from V and 3 bases from J, with 7 bases in between. This CDR3 is built from 12 residues. Germline V CDR1 and CDR2: ENHRY, SYGVKD.

This clone has a handful of counts. The genes are TRBV9 and TRBJ2-7, with D possibly being TRBD2 (7 bases). Germline CDR1 is SGDLS and CDR2 is YYNGEE. CDR3 size: 17 residues. Between the trimmed V and J ends, which lost 2 bases and 5 bases, there was a span of 23 bases. The CDR3 reads CASSVSPTGGGSDEQYF. CDR3 nucleotide sequence: TGTGCCAGCAGCGTGTCCCCAACGGGGGGCGGATCCGACGAGCAGTACTTC.

The genes are TRBV4-1 and TRBJ1-6, with TRBD1 matching over 7 bases. This CDR3 is built from 15 residues. Germline CDR1 MGHRA, CDR2 YSYEKL. V gave up 4 bases and J gave up 4 bases; unmatched junction bases: 4. The CDR3 DNA sequence: TGCGCCAGCAGCCTTCCGGGACAGTATAATTCACCCCTCCACTTT. Translating gives CASSLPGQYNSPLHF.

V and J are TRBV6-1 and TRBJ2-7; 10 bases agree with TRBD1. CDR3 length: 17 amino acids. CDR1 is MNHNS and CDR2 is SASEGT in the germline V gene. The V and J ends lost 3 bases and 1 base, in that order; junction bases with no gene match: 9. CDR3 sequence reads: CASSDQGQGSISYEQYF. CDR3 nucleotides: TGTGCCAGCAGTGACCAGGGACAGGGGTCAATTTCCTACGAGCAGTACTTC.

V is TRBV7-8 and J is TRBJ2-3, with D uncertain. The germline V gene encodes CDR1 SGHVS and CDR2 FQNEAQ. V was trimmed by 5 bases and J by 0 bases, leaving 12 bases between them. There are 15 residues in the CDR3. The CDR3 protein is CASSPRSASTDTQYF. In DNA form, the CDR3 reads TGTGCCAGCAGCCCCCGGAGCGCTAGCACAGATACGCAGTATTTT.

The chain employs TRBV11-2 and TRBJ2-1; 8 nucleotides match TRBD2. Germline values: CDR1 SGHAT, CDR2 FQNNGV. Losses at the gene ends were 0 bases for V and 2 bases for J; bases not matched to a gene: 0. This CDR3 has 15 amino acids. The CDR3 DNA follows: TGTGCCAGCAGCTTAGATAGCGGGGCCTACAATGAGCAGTTCTTC. It yields the protein CASSLDSGAYNEQFF.

This chain joins TRBV19 and TRBJ1-5, with 7 bases fitting TRBD1. Looked up from germline, CDR1 is LNHDA and CDR2 is SQIVND (reference sequence). The CDR3 is 15 amino acids. J gave up 1 base and V 3 bases, and 3 bases lay outside the gene matches. CDR3 loop: CASSMTGRSNQPQHF. The CDR3 DNA is TGTGCCAGTAGTATGACAGGGCGCAGCAATCAGCCCCAGCATTTT.

This clone has more than one count but fewer than ten. The chain has TRBV7-9 and TRBJ2-7; 10 nucleotides line up with TRBD1. V lost 5 bases and J lost 3; bases outside the gene matches: 7. Germline CDR1 is SEHNR and CDR2 is FQNEAQ (reference sequence). The CDR3 spans 15 residues. The CDR3 region is CASSAPGQGSYEQYF. The CDR3, as DNA: TGTGCCAGCAGCGCACCGGGACAGGGGAGCTACGAGCAGTACTTC.

The rearrangement joins TRBV27 to TRBJ2-3, with TRBD1 as a possible D gene (5 bases). CDR3 length equals 16 residues. CDR1 is MNHEY, CDR2 SMNVEV, per germline (reference sequence). V gave up 7 bases and J gave up 1 base, with 18 bases separating them. The CDR3 loop reads CASTQGRDVGTDTQYF. The CDR3 DNA sequence: TGTGCCAGCACCCAGGGTCGTGACGTTGGCACAGATACGCAGTATTTT.

The V gene is TRBV3-1 (or the pseudogene TRBV3-2), the J gene TRBJ2-7; D is perhaps TRBD1 (5 bases). V was trimmed by 3 bases and J by 3 bases, leaving 15 bases between them. The CDR3 runs to 15 residues. The germline CDR1 and CDR2 sequences are LGHDT and YNNKEL (reference sequence). CDR3 sequence: CASSQRSSGYYEQYF. CDR3 bases: TGTGCCAGCAGCCAGCGGTCGTCAGGGTACTACGAGCAGTACTTC.

The J gene is TRBJ1-1, the V gene TRBV6-5, with D unresolved. Trimming removed 0 bases at V and 3 bases at J, with 8 bases between. CDR1 and CDR2 from the germline V gene are MNHEY and SVGAGI. The CDR3 is 14 residues long. The CDR3: CASSYSPGDTEAFF. The CDR3 DNA reads TGTGCCAGCAGTTACTCGCCGGGAGACACTGAAGCTTTCTTT.

Note on this clone: One end of the junction varies from germline; a read error may be responsible. The chain has TRBV4-1 and TRBJ2-4, with TRBD2 matching over 11 bases. The germline CDR1 and CDR2 sequences are MGHRA and YSYEKL. CDR3 length: 19 residues. CDR3 sequence: CASSQETSGAGGSQKIQYF. The CDR3 DNA is TGCGCCAGCAGCCAAGAGACTAGCGGGGCGGGGGGAAGCCAAAAGATTCAGTACTTC.

The chain carries TRBV5-4 and TRBJ2-3; 8 bases align to TRBD1. CDR3 size: 15 residues. In germline, CDR1 is SGHNT, CDR2 YYREEE (reference sequence). V lost 5 bases to trimming and J lost 4 bases; unmatched junction nucleotides: 9. The CDR3 loop reads CASSPWTGLSDTQYF. Written as DNA, the CDR3 is TGTGCCAGCAGTCCCTGGACAGGGCTATCAGATACGCAGTATTTT.

The chain employs TRBV7-6 and TRBJ2-1, with 8 bases identical to TRBD2. The CDR3 is made up of 18 amino acids. The V segment lost 2 bases and the J segment 8 bases; nucleotides outside the gene matches: 17. Germline V lookup: CDR1 SGHVS, CDR2 FNYEAQ. Here the CDR3 DNA reads TGTGCCAGCAGCTTAATGGATTATAGCGGGGTGCAGGGCTATGAGCAGTTCTTC. Its translation: CASSLMDYSGVQGYEQFF.

The rearrangement uses TRBV23-1 and TRBJ2-7; 8 nucleotides align to TRBD1. TRBV23-1 is recorded as an ORF, its role being uncertain. V lost 6 bases to trimming and J lost 5 bases; unmatched junction nucleotides: 6. This CDR3 contains 13 residues. The CDR3 coding sequence is TGCGCCAGCAGCGTCCAGGGGGCTCACGAGCAGTACTTC. Amino acids: CASSVQGAHEQYF.

The gene calls are TRBV18 and TRBJ1-3, with a weak D call TRBD1 (5 bases). CDR3 length: 16 residues. CDR1 and CDR2 from the germline V gene are KGHSH and LQKENI. V dropped 0 bases and J dropped 1 base, with 10 bases sitting between them. The CDR3 nucleotides are TGTGCCAGCTCACCACCGGACATTCCATCTGGAAACACCATATATTTT. It is translated as CASSPPDIPSGNTIYF.

V and J are TRBV27 and TRBJ2-1, with a tentative D call TRBD2 (6 bases). Deletions cut 8 bases from V and 4 bases from J, with 21 bases between. The CDR3 is 16 residues long. The germline V gene has CDR1 MNHEY and CDR2 SMNVEV (reference sequence). In DNA, the CDR3 is TGTGCCAGCGGCCTCCCGAAGGCGGGATTATACAATGAGCAGTTCTTC. It translates to CASGLPKAGLYNEQFF.